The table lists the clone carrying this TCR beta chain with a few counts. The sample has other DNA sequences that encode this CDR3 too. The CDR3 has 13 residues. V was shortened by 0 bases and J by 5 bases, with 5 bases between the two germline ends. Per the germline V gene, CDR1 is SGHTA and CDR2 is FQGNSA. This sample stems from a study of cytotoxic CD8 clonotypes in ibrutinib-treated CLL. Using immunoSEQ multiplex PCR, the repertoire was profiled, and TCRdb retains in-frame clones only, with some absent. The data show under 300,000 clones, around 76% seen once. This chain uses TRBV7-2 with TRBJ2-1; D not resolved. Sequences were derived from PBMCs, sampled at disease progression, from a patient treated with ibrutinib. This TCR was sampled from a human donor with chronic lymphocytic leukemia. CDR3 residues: CASSLAGNNEQFF. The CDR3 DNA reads TGTGCCAGCAGCTTAGCGGGGAACAATGAGCAGTTCTTC.